These 31 T cell receptor beta chains share one sample of origin, sequenced in a study of radiotherapy plus CTLA-4 blockade in lung cancer. The protocol was immunoSEQ multiplex PCR, while the TCRdb copy is restricted to in-frame clones and leaves out a portion. Of tens of thousands of clones listed, around nine tenths were seen once; the top ten hold 7.8%. Sequences were derived from peripheral blood, sampled from a patient treated with radiotherapy plus ipilimumab. Every receptor here comes from a human donor with non-small cell lung cancer whose response to radiotherapy plus ipilimumab could not be evaluated.

The J gene is TRBJ2-3, the V gene TRBV27; TRBD2 matches 8 bases. Germline assignment: CDR1 MNHEY and CDR2 SMNVEV (reference sequence). Losses at the gene ends were 0 bases for V and 9 bases for J; bases not matched to a gene: 5. The CDR3 is 14 amino acids. In DNA form, the CDR3 reads TGTGCCAGCAGTTTATCTATTGTAGCGGGAACGCAGTATTTT. Protein: CASSLSIVAGTQYF.

The rearrangement links TRBV6-4 to TRBJ2-1; 10 bases fit TRBD2. V gave up 11 bases and J gave up 8 bases; unmatched junction bases: 12. From germline, CDR1 is MRHNA and CDR2 SNTAGT. CDR3 length: 14 residues. CDR3 residues: CAGQRGLAGDEQFF. DNA of the CDR3: TGTGCCGGCCAGCGGGGGCTAGCGGGGGATGAGCAGTTCTTC.

The chain combines TRBV9 with TRBJ2-2; 8 bases agree with TRBD1. Germline CDR1 is SGDLS and CDR2 is YYNGEE. The J segment lost 6 bases and the V segment lost 3 bases, leaving 4 bases of the junction unmatched. This CDR3 contains 14 residues. In DNA form, the CDR3 reads TGTGCCAGCAGCGGACAGGGGCACCCCGGGGAGCTGTTTTTT. Translating gives CASSGQGHPGELFF.

This chain connects TRBV18 to TRBJ1-1; D is undetermined. Trimming removed 6 bases at V and 7 bases at J, with 15 bases between. The CDR3 has 13 residues. In germline, CDR1 is KGHSH, CDR2 LQKENI. The DNA for the CDR3 is TGTGCCAGCTCCTCGACGGGGAGGTTTGAAGCTTTCTTT. It yields the protein CASSSTGRFEAFF. Combining the CDR3 with reference TRBV18 and TRBJ1-1 gives the whole variable domain NAGVMQNPRHLVRRRGQEARLRCSPMKGHSHVYWYRQLPEEGLKFMVYLQKENIIDESGMPKERFSAEFPKEGPSILRIQQVVRGDSAAYFCASSSTGRFEAFFGQGTRLTVV.

The V gene is TRBV28, the J gene TRBJ2-5, with 7 positions matching TRBD1. The CDR3 extends over 15 amino acids. Looked up from germline, CDR1 is MDHEN and CDR2 is SYDVKM. Trimming at V came to 8 bases and at J to 2 bases, leaving 11 bases not matched to a gene. In nucleotides, the CDR3 is TGTGCCAGCTCTCCAGGGGGAAATGTTCAAGAGACCCAGTACTTC. It specifies CASSPGGNVQETQYF. Supplemented by reference TRBV28 and TRBJ2-5, the full variable domain reads DVKVTQSSRYLVKRTGEKVFLECVQDMDHENMFWYRQDPGLGLRLIYFSYDVKMKEKGDIPEGYSVSREKKERFSLILESASTNQTSMYLCASSPGGNVQETQYFGPGTRLLVL.

The chain couples TRBV5-1 to TRBJ2-7; 9 nucleotides line up with TRBD1. Unmatched junction bases numbered 8, after V lost 3 bases and J lost 7 bases. This CDR3 is built from 14 residues. Germline CDR1 SGHRS, CDR2 YFSETQ. CDR3 nucleotide sequence: TGCGCCAGCAGCTGGGGACAGGGTAGGTGGGAGCAGTACTTC. Translated: CASSWGQGRWEQYF.

The genes are TRBV7-9 and TRBJ2-3; no firm D call. The CDR3 sequence is 13 residues long. Germline V gives CDR1 SEHNR, CDR2 FQNEAQ (reference sequence). Trimming pared 5 bases from V and 4 bases from J, leaving 10 bases between. CDR3 in DNA: TGTGCCAGCAGCCCCCCCGGGTCAGATACGCAGTATTTT. Protein sequence: CASSPPGSDTQYF.

This clone showed up just a few times. This chain connects TRBV7-2 to TRBJ1-5; perhaps TRBD1 as D (5 bases). This CDR3 contains 14 residues. V was cut by 5 bases and J by 3 bases, with 11 bases left in between. From germline, CDR1 is SGHTA and CDR2 FQGNSA. The CDR3, as DNA: TGTGCCAGCAGCCGCGGACACTCCAATCAGCCCCAGCATTTT. It is translated as CASSRGHSNQPQHF.

The chain joins TRBV7-2 to TRBJ2-5; 15 nucleotides agree with TRBD2. The germline CDR1 and CDR2 sequences are SGHTA and FQGNSA. The CDR3 length is 16 residues. J lost 5 bases, V lost 5 bases, and 6 bases had no gene match. The CDR3 DNA is TGTGCCAGCAGCAAGGGACTAGCGGGGGGACAGGAGACCCAGTACTTC. Its translation: CASSKGLAGGQETQYF.

The rearrangement joins TRBV28 to TRBJ1-2; the match to TRBD1 covers 11 bases. V lost 6 bases to trimming and J lost 7 bases; unmatched junction nucleotides: 4. The CDR3 runs to 13 residues. The germline gives CDR1 MDHEN, CDR2 SYDVKM. CDR3 region: CASRGQGASGYTF. CDR3 DNA sequence: TGTGCCAGCAGAGGACAGGGGGCCTCTGGCTACACCTTC.

The J gene is TRBJ1-2, the V gene TRBV4-3, with D possibly TRBD1 on 6 matching bases. In germline, CDR1 is LGHNA, CDR2 YSLEER. The CDR3 loop spans 15 amino acids. V lost 7 bases and J 8 bases, leaving 23 bases between the germline ends. This CDR3 reads CASITRESGAGGYTF. The CDR3 DNA sequence: TGCGCCAGCATCACCCGCGAATCAGGGGCTGGCGGCTACACCTTC.

The CDR3 loop reads CASTGPTLNTEAFF. DNA for the CDR3: TGTGCCAGCACTGGGCCGACACTTAACACTGAAGCTTTCTTT. The rearrangement links TRBV28 to TRBJ1-1; D is unclear. Germline V CDR1 and CDR2: MDHEN, SYDVKM. CDR3 length: 14 amino acids. V was trimmed by 7 bases and J by 2 bases, leaving 14 bases between them. The variable domain in full, with the rest retrieved from reference TRBV28 and TRBJ1-1, is DVKVTQSSRYLVKRTGEKVFLECVQDMDHENMFWYRQDPGLGLRLIYFSYDVKMKEKGDIPEGYSVSREKKERFSLILESASTNQTSMYLCASTGPTLNTEAFFGQGTRLTVV.

This clone occurred once. V and J are TRBV7-9 and TRBJ2-1; 12 bases are shared with TRBD2. Trimming cost V 5 bases and J 2 bases; bases outside gene matches: 4. Germline lookup yields CDR1 SEHNR and CDR2 FQNEAQ (reference sequence). This CDR3 spans 16 amino acids. Here the CDR3 DNA reads TGTGCCAGCAGCATACTAGCGGGGGGCGCCTACAATGAGCAGTTCTTC. It yields the protein CASSILAGGAYNEQFF. Together with reference TRBV7-9 and TRBJ2-1, the CDR3 gives the full variable domain: DTGVSQNPRHKITKRGQNVTFRCDPISEHNRLYWYRQTLGQGPEFLTYFQNEAQLEKSRLLSDRFSAERPKGSFSTLEIQRTEQGDSAMYLCASSILAGGAYNEQFFGPGTRLTVL.

A remark on this clone: This sample includes further DNA sequences coding for the same CDR3. The chain combines TRBV6-5 with TRBJ2-4, with a possible D match to TRBD1 (7 bases). Per the germline V gene, CDR1 is MNHEY and CDR2 is SVGAGI. Trimming removed 6 bases from V and 9 bases from J, with 18 bases in between. The CDR3 totals 14 residues. In nucleotides, the CDR3 is TGTGCCAGCAGCGTCCGGCAGGGGGGAGGCATTCAGTACTTC. The encoded protein is CASSVRQGGGIQYF.

The J gene is TRBJ1-2, the V gene TRBV5-1, with 8 bases matching TRBD1. Germline-derived CDR1 and CDR2 are SGHRS and YFSETQ. CDR3 length equals 15 residues. After removal of 3 bases from V and 6 bases from J, the junction contained 10 bases not matched to a gene. CDR3 sequence: CASSSTGGAWDGYTF. The CDR3 DNA reads as TGCGCCAGCAGCTCCACAGGGGGGGCTTGGGATGGCTACACCTTC.

The genes are TRBV7-2 and TRBJ1-5; D not certain. Germline V gene lookup returns CDR1 SGHTA and CDR2 FQGNSA. V lost 4 bases and J lost 2, with 15 bases in between. This CDR3 is built from 16 residues. CDR3: CASSSEAGNGNQPQHF. Here the CDR3 DNA reads TGTGCCAGCAGCTCCGAGGCGGGGAATGGCAATCAGCCCCAGCATTTT. Full variable domain (remainder filled in from reference TRBV7-2 and TRBJ1-5): GAGVSQSPSNKVTEKGKDVELRCDPISGHTALYWYRQSLGQGLEFLIYFQGNSAPDKSGLPSDRFSAERTGGSVSTLTIQRTQQEDSAVYLCASSSEAGNGNQPQHFGDGTRLSIL.

The genes are TRBV2 and TRBJ1-1, with 9 bases aligning to TRBD1. The germline CDR1 and CDR2 sequences are SNHLY and FYNNEI. The CDR3 consists of 15 residues. J gave up 0 bases and V 7 bases, and 6 bases lay outside the gene matches. For the CDR3, the DNA is TGTGCCAGCATTACAGACAGGGGGGTGAACACTGAAGCTTTCTTT. Amino acids: CASITDRGVNTEAFF.

Details on this clone: The missing conserved phenylalanine or tryptophan at the end of this CDR3 makes a read error likely. V gene TRBV5-8 combines with J gene TRBJ1-1, with 8 bases matching TRBD1. Germline loops: CDR1 SGHTS, CDR2 YDEGEE. The CDR3 runs to 14 residues. The junction had 10 bases not matched to a gene; V was cut back by 5 bases and J by 7 bases. The CDR3 nucleotides are TGTGCCAGCAGACAGGGGACAGGCCACTTTGAAGCTTTCCTT. Its translation is CASRQGTGHFEAFL.

This clone was recorded only once. The chain uses TRBV28 and TRBJ1-3; D is uncertain. The germline V gene encodes CDR1 MDHEN and CDR2 SYDVKM. This CDR3 has 18 amino acids. V lost 4 bases to trimming and J lost 0 bases, with 19 bases between them. CDR3 sequence reads: CASSSPTPRVFSGNTIYF. Written as DNA, the CDR3 is TGTGCCAGCAGTTCCCCGACTCCCCGGGTCTTCTCTGGAAACACCATATATTTT. Looking up the rest from reference TRBV28 and TRBJ1-3 gives the full variable domain: DVKVTQSSRYLVKRTGEKVFLECVQDMDHENMFWYRQDPGLGLRLIYFSYDVKMKEKGDIPEGYSVSREKKERFSLILESASTNQTSMYLCASSSPTPRVFSGNTIYFGEGSWLTVV.

The chain joins TRBV27 to TRBJ2-1; 9 bases map to TRBD1. The CDR3 has 15 residues. Germline V lookup: CDR1 MNHEY, CDR2 SMNVEV (reference sequence). Trimming cost V 4 bases and J 7 bases; bases outside gene matches: 8. The DNA of the CDR3 is TGTGCCAGCAGTTCTACGGGACAGGGTCGGAATGAGCAGTTCTTC. Translation: CASSSTGQGRNEQFF.

V is TRBV28 and J is TRBJ2-1; D might be TRBD2 (5 bases). Germline lookup yields CDR1 MDHEN and CDR2 SYDVKM. Between the trimmed V and J ends, which lost 7 bases and 0 bases, there was a span of 16 bases. The CDR3 length is 16 residues. CDR3 sequence: CASNGRGSSSYNEQFF. CDR3 nucleotide sequence: TGTGCCAGCAATGGGAGAGGGTCAAGCTCCTACAATGAGCAGTTCTTC.

The V gene is TRBV6-5, the J gene TRBJ2-4; TRBD1 matches 9 bases. This CDR3 contains 15 residues. The germline CDR1 and CDR2 sequences are MNHEY and SVGAGI. The junction had 10 bases not matched to a gene; V was cut back by 6 bases and J by 7 bases. The CDR3 region is CASRAPTGGRNIQYF. In nucleotides, the CDR3 is TGTGCCAGCAGAGCCCCCACAGGGGGCAGGAACATTCAGTACTTC.

This chain uses TRBV7-8 with TRBJ2-7, with 10 bases that match TRBD2. Trimming at V came to 5 bases and at J to 3 bases, leaving 10 bases not matched to a gene. Germline CDR1 and CDR2: SGHVS and FQNEAQ. The CDR3 consists of 16 residues. The CDR3 region is CASSTGPSGGLYEQYF. In DNA, the CDR3 is TGTGCCAGCAGCACCGGGCCTAGCGGGGGCCTCTACGAGCAGTACTTC.

J is TRBJ1-1 and V is TRBV5-8, with TRBD1 matching over 9 bases. Germline V gene data show CDR1 as SGHTS and CDR2 as YDEGEE. This CDR3 has 14 residues. V shed 4 bases, J shed 1 base, and the junction held 2 bases outside the gene matches. The CDR3 sequence is CASSTDRGNTEAFF. CDR3 coding DNA: TGTGCCAGCAGCACGGACAGGGGGAACACTGAAGCTTTCTTT.

The chain links TRBV18 to TRBJ1-5, with D perhaps matching TRBD1 (6 bases). CDR1 and CDR2 (germline): KGHSH, LQKENI. This CDR3 spans 15 amino acids. V dropped 3 bases and J dropped 3 bases, with 12 bases sitting between them. DNA of the CDR3: TGTGCCAGCTCACCCCTGTCAGGGGCCAATCAGCCCCAGCATTTT. Protein product: CASSPLSGANQPQHF.

This chain connects TRBV2 to TRBJ1-4; the D gene is possibly TRBD1 (6 bases). The CDR3 sequence is 13 residues long. V was shortened by 7 bases and J by 6 bases, with 12 bases between the two germline ends. The germline V gene encodes CDR1 SNHLY and CDR2 FYNNEI. The CDR3 sequence: CASTQTGDEKLFF. The CDR3 DNA reads as TGTGCCAGCACCCAGACAGGTGATGAAAAACTGTTTTTT.

The chain is built from TRBV27 and TRBJ2-6; TRBD1 aligns across 8 bases. Germline trimming cut 5 bases from V and 0 bases from J; bases unmatched to any gene: 6. Germline assignment: CDR1 MNHEY and CDR2 SMNVEV (reference sequence). The length of the CDR3 is 17 residues. The CDR3 here is CASSIQGGYSGANVLTF. The CDR3 DNA reads as TGTGCCAGCAGTATACAGGGGGGTTACTCTGGGGCCAACGTCCTGACTTTC.

This chain links TRBV20-1 with TRBJ1-2, with no clear D. V lost 2 bases and J lost 6, with 7 bases in between. The CDR3 has 11 amino acids. Germline V gene data show CDR1 as DFQATT and CDR2 as SNEGSKA (reference sequence). CDR3 DNA sequence: TGCAGTGCTAGACCCCCAAATGGCTACACCTTC. This encodes CSARPPNGYTF.

The sample holds a few counts of this clone. The chain links TRBV18 to TRBJ2-7; tentative D call: TRBD1 (5 bases). The germline V gene encodes CDR1 KGHSH and CDR2 LQKENI. CDR3 length: 12 residues. Trimming left V 3 bases short and J 7 bases short, with 10 bases between. This chain's CDR3 is CASSPQGVEQYF. The CDR3 nucleotides are TGTGCCAGCTCACCCCAAGGGGTGGAGCAGTACTTC.

J is TRBJ2-7 and V is TRBV2; 14 nucleotides line up with TRBD2. The CDR3 runs 16 residues. Germline V gene data show CDR1 as SNHLY and CDR2 as FYNNEI. V was clipped by 6 bases and J by 0 bases; unmatched bases: 4. Written as DNA, the CDR3 is TGTGCCAGCAGGGGACTAGCGGGGGAGAGCTCCTACGAGCAGTACTTC. Encoded protein: CASRGLAGESSYEQYF.

V and J are TRBV7-2 and TRBJ2-7; possibly TRBD2 for D (6 bases). Trimming shortened V by 4 bases and J by 12 bases, and 13 bases separated the two germline ends. The CDR3 has 11 amino acids. CDR1 and CDR2 from the germline V gene are SGHTA and FQGNSA. CDR3 bases: TGTGCCAGCAGCTCGGGACTCGTTCCGTACTTC. Its protein is CASSSGLVPYF.